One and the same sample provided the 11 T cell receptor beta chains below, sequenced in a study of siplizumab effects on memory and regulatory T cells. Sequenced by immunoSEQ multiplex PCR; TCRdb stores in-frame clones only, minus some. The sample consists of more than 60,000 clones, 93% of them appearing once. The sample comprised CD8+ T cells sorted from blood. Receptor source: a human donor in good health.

In DNA form, the CDR3 reads TGTGCCAGCAGTTCCGCGGGGGGGCCTTACAATGAGCAGTTCTTC. Its protein is CASSSAGGPYNEQFF. The chain uses TRBV27 and TRBJ2-1; 9 bases fit TRBD2. With 4 bases clipped from V and 4 bases from J, the junction kept 5 bases outside the gene matches. This CDR3 has 15 amino acids. CDR1 and CDR2 from the germline V gene are MNHEY and SMNVEV (reference sequence).

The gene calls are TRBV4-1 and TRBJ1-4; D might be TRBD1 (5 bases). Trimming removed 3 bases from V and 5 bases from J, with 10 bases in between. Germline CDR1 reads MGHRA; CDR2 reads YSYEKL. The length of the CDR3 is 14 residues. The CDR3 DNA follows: TGCGCCAGCAGCCATGCCGGGGCCAATGAAAAACTGTTTTTT. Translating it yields CASSHAGANEKLFF.

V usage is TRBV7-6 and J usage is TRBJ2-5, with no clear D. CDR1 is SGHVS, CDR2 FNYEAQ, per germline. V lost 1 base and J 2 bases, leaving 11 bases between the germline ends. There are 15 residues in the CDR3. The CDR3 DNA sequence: TGTGCCAGCAGCTTAGGTACCTACACTCAAGAGACCCAGTACTTC. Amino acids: CASSLGTYTQETQYF.

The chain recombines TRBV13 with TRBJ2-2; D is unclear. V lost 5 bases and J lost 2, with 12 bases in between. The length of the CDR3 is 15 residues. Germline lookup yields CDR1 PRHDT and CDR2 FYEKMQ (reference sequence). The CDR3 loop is CASSTLDINTGELFF. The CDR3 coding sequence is TGTGCCAGCAGCACCCTAGACATAAACACCGGGGAGCTGTTTTTT.

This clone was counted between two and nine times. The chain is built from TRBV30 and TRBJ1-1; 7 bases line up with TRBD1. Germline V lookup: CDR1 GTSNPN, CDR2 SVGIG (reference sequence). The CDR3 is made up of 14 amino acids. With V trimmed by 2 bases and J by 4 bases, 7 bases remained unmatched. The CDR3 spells CAWSTGDLITEAFF. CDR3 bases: TGTGCCTGGAGTACAGGGGACCTAATCACTGAAGCTTTCTTT. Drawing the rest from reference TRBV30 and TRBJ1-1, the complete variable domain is SQTIHQWPATLVQPVGSPLSLECTVEGTSNPNLYWYRQAAGRGLQLLFYSVGIGQISSEVPQNLSASRPQDRQFILSSKKLLLSDSGFYLCAWSTGDLITEAFFGQGTRLTVV.

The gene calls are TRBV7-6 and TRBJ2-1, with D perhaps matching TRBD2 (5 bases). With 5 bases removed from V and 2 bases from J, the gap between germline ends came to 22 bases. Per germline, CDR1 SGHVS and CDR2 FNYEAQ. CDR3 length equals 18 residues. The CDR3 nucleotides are TGTGCCAGCAGCCCCCCCCCGGGGAGTATTTTAGCCTACAATGAGCAGTTCTTC. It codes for CASSPPPGSILAYNEQFF.

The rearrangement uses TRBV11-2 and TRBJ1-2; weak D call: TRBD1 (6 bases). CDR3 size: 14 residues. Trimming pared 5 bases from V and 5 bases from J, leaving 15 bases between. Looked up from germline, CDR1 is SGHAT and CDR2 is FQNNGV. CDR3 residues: CASSLGGTGYGYTF. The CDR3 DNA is TGTGCCAGCAGCCTAGGGGGGACGGGATATGGCTACACCTTC.

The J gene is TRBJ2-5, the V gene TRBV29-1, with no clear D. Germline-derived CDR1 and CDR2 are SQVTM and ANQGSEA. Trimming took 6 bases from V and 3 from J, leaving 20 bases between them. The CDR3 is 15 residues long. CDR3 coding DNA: TGCAGCGTAATACCTACCGGGCAGCTGGAAGAGACCCAGTACTTC. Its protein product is CSVIPTGQLEETQYF.

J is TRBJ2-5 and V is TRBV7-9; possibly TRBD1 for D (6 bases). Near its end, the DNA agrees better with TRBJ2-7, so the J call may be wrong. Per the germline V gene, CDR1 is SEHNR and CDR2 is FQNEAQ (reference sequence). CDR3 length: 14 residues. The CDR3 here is CASSPTGSGYEQYF. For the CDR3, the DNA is TGTGCCAGCAGCCCTACAGGGAGCGGCTACGAGCAGTACTTC.

DNA of the CDR3: TGTGCCAGCAGTTCCAAGGTTGGGGGCATTAATGAAAAACTGTTTTTT. The encoded protein is CASSSKVGGINEKLFF. The rearrangement uses TRBV28 and TRBJ1-4, with D possibly matching TRBD1 (6 bases). Germline values: CDR1 MDHEN, CDR2 SYDVKM. Trimming removed 4 bases at V and 4 bases at J, with 16 bases between. This CDR3 contains 16 residues.

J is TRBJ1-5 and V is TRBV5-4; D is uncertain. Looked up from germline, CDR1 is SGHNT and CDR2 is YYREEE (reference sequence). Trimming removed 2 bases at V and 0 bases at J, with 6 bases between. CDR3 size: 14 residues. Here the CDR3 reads CASSLAGSNQPQHF. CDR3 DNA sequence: TGTGCCAGCAGCTTAGCAGGTAGCAATCAGCCCCAGCATTTT.